These T cell receptor beta chains were read from a single sample in a study of Ad26.COV2.S vaccination and SARS-CoV-2 variants. Only in-frame clones appear in the TCRdb table, and some are missing; sequencing was by immunoSEQ multiplex PCR. This table has approximately 360,000 clones, about four fifths appearing once. The material sequenced was peripheral blood, taken in a trial of Ad26.COV2.S vaccine versus placebo. The receptor source for this set is a person between 18 and 65 years old who received the Ad26.COV2.S COVID-19 vaccine or a placebo. The CDR3 runs from the conserved cysteine through the conserved F or W. Fields, in order: J gene, V gene, CDR3 length, D gene, clone size, CDR3 protein, CDR3 DNA. The D gene is left open where the match is weak. Some rows mark clone size as missing; the rest say once, few, many or name a class of expanded clone.

j_call: TRBJ1-1; v_call: TRBV4-1; cdr3_length: 16; d_call: NA; clone_size: NA; cdr3_aa: CASSLPRGRLNTEAFF; cdr3_nt: TGCGCCAGCAGCCTCCCGCGAGGAAGGTTGAACACTGAAGCTTTCTTT
j_call: TRBJ2-7; v_call: TRBV5-1; cdr3_length: 17; d_call: TRBD1; clone_size: many; cdr3_aa: CASSSGTGSPESGEQYF; cdr3_nt: TGCGCCAGCAGCTCCGGGACAGGGTCCCCGGAGTCGGGCGAGCAGTACTTC
j_call: TRBJ1-4; v_call: TRBV6-6; cdr3_length: 15; d_call: NA; clone_size: NA; cdr3_aa: CASSAGGPTNEKLFF; cdr3_nt: TGTGCCAGCAGTGCGGGGGGACCGACTAATGAAAAACTGTTTTTT
j_call: TRBJ1-1; v_call: TRBV4-1; cdr3_length: 14; d_call: NA; clone_size: NA; cdr3_aa: CASSQIQGQYEAFF; cdr3_nt: TGCGCCAGCAGCCAAATTCAGGGTCAGTATGAAGCTTTCTTT
j_call: TRBJ2-3; v_call: TRBV18; cdr3_length: 16; d_call: NA; clone_size: NA; cdr3_aa: CASSPIPGTDTDTQYF; cdr3_nt: TGTGCCAGCTCACCAATTCCAGGTACAGACACAGATACGCAGTATTTT
j_call: TRBJ2-5; v_call: TRBV5-1; cdr3_length: 13; d_call: NA; clone_size: NA; cdr3_aa: CASTGGDQETQYF; cdr3_nt: TGCGCCAGCACCGGGGGAGACCAAGAGACCCAGTACTTC
j_call: TRBJ2-1; v_call: TRBV30; cdr3_length: 14; d_call: TRBD2; clone_size: NA; cdr3_aa: CARTLASIYNEQFF; cdr3_nt: TGTGCCAGAACACTAGCGTCCATATACAATGAGCAGTTCTTC
j_call: TRBJ2-1; v_call: TRBV30; cdr3_length: 20; d_call: TRBD2; clone_size: NA; cdr3_aa: CAWSGHPGLAGGRSYNEQFF; cdr3_nt: TGTGCCTGGAGTGGGCATCCGGGACTAGCGGGAGGGAGGTCCTACAATGAGCAGTTCTTC
j_call: TRBJ1-6; v_call: TRBV28; cdr3_length: 13; d_call: NA; clone_size: NA; cdr3_aa: CASTGPSNSPLHF; cdr3_nt: TGTGCCAGTACCGGGCCCTCTAATTCACCCCTCCACTTT
j_call: TRBJ2-1; v_call: TRBV15; cdr3_length: 14; d_call: NA; clone_size: NA; cdr3_aa: CATSRQAGVGEQFF; cdr3_nt: TGTGCCACCAGCAGGCAGGCTGGGGTGGGTGAGCAGTTCTTC